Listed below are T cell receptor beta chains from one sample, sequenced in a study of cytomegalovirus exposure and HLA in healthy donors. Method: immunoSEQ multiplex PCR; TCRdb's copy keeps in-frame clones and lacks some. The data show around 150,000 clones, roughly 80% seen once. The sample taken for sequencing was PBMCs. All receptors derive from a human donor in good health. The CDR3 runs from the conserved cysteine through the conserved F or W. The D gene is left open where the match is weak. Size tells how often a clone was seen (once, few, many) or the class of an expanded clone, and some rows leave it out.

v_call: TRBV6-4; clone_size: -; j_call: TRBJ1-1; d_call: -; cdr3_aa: CASSDSKGRDGVNTEAFF; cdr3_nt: TGTGCCAGCAGTGACTCTAAGGGGCGAGACGGAGTGAACACTGAAGCTTTCTTT
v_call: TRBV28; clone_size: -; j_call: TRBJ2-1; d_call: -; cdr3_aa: CASSRYRDKGIAYNEQFF; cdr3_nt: TGTGCCAGCAGCCGTTACCGGGACAAAGGGATTGCCTACAATGAGCAGTTCTTC
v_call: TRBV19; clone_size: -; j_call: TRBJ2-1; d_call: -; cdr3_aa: CASSSEDGSSYNEQFF; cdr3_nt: TGTGCCAGTAGTAGCGAGGACGGGAGCTCCTACAATGAGCAGTTCTTC
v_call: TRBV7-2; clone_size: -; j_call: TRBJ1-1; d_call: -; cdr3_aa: CASSGQPNTEAFF; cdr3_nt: TGTGCCAGCAGCGGACAGCCGAACACTGAAGCTTTCTTT
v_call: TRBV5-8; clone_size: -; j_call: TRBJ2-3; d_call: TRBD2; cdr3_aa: CASSLYIGGADTQYF; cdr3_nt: TGTGCCAGCAGCCTATACATCGGGGGGGCAGATACGCAGTATTTT
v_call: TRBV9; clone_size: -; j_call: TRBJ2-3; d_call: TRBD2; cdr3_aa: CASSVGLAGATDTQYF; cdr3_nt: TGTGCCAGCAGCGTGGGACTAGCGGGCGCCACAGATACGCAGTATTTT
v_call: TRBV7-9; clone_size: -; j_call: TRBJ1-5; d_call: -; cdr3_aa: CASSPALVNQPQHF; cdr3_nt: TGTGCCAGCAGCCCGGCCCTAGTAAATCAGCCCCAGCATTTT
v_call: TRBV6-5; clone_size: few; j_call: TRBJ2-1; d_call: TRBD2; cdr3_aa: CASSYTASGEQFF; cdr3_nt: TGTGCCAGCAGTTACACGGCTAGCGGAGAGCAGTTCTTC
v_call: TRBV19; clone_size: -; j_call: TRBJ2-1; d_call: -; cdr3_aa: CASMRGSEQFF; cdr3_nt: TGTGCCAGTATGCGAGGAAGTGAGCAGTTCTTC
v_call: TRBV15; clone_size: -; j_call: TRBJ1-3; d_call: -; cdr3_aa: CATSRDRGAGNTIYF; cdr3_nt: TGTGCCACCAGCAGAGATCGGGGTGCTGGAAACACCATATATTTT
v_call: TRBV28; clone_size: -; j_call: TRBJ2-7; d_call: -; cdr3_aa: CASSFETRIYEQYF; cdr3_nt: TGTGCCAGCAGTTTCGAGACTAGGATCTACGAGCAGTACTTC